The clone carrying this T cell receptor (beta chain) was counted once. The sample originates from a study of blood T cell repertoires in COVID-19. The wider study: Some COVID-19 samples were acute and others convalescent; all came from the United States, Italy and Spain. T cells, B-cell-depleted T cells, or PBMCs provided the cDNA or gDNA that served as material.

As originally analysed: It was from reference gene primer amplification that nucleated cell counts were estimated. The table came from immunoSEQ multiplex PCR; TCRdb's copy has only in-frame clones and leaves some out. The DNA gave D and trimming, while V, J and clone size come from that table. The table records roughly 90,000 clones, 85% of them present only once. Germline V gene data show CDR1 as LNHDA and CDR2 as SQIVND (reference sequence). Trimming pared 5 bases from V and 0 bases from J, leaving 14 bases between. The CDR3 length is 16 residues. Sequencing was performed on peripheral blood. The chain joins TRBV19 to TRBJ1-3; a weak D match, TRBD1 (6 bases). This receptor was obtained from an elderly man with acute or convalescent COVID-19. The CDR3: CASSLRTAASGNTIYF. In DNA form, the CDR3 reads TGTGCCAGTAGTCTCCGGACAGCCGCCTCTGGAAACACCATATATTTT.